This TCR beta chain was profiled in a study of blood T cell repertoires in COVID-19. Study context: From the United States, Italy and Spain came samples of acute and convalescent COVID-19. PBMCs, B-cell-depleted T cells, or T cells provided the cDNA or gDNA that made up the material.

There are 14 residues in the CDR3. Germline loops: CDR1 SGHTA, CDR2 FQGNSA. Trimming pared 7 bases from V and 8 bases from J, leaving 15 bases between. Authors' processing steps: Nucleated cell counts were estimated from reference gene primer amplification. The repertoire was sequenced with immunoSEQ multiplex PCR; TCRdb's copy has only in-frame clones and lacks some. Clone size and the V and J calls come from that table; the DNA yielded D and trimming. The sample lists tens of thousands of clones, 82% occurring once. V and J are TRBV7-2 and TRBJ1-6, with D perhaps matching TRBD1 (6 bases). This sequence originates from a woman aged 55-70 years with acute or convalescent COVID-19. Material for sequencing was peripheral blood. The CDR3 coding sequence is TGTGCCAGCAACATAGGACAGTCCGATTCACCCCTCCACTTT. Translating it yields CASNIGQSDSPLHF.